This TCR beta chain was captured by sequencing in a study of shared clonotypes between healthy human individuals. Across the whole study: CD4 naive and memory got three plates each, CD8 naive two, CD8 memory one. General observations from the study: The four-donor shared clonotypes exceeded non-shared clonotypes in generation probability, with non-shared ones scoring lower.

The length of the CDR3 is 14 residues. The V end lost 10 bases, the J end lost 4 bases, and 20 bases lay between the germline ends. Germline assignment: CDR1 SGHDT and CDR2 YYEEEE. The input for sorted-subset replicate PCRs was approximately 210 ng DNA, tens of thousands of T cell genomes. The method was immunoSEQ multiplex PCR; TCRdb's version includes in-frame clones alone and lacks a portion of them. The sample lists about 1.1 million clones, roughly 80% occurring once. A few counts support this clone. What it recognizes is unknown. Sequencing was done on a sample of memory CD4+ T cells from PBMCs. The subset here: CD45RA-negative fraction. J is TRBJ1-1 and V is TRBV5-6; D remains ambiguous. The TCR originated in a man between 18 and 29 years old in good health. Some clones in this sample may be carry-over from other donors' samples. The CDR3 DNA follows: TGTGCCTCGCAGACACTCTCAGTGGGCACTGAAGCTTTCTTT. Residues: CASQTLSVGTEAFF.